One and the same sample provided the 18 T cell receptor beta chains below, sequenced in a study of blood T cell repertoires in COVID-19. Repertoires were generated with immunoSEQ multiplex PCR, while TCRdb's copy carries only in-frame clones and drops some. This table has 25,000 to 30,000 clones, roughly 80% appearing once. Sample: peripheral blood. Receptors were obtained from a woman aged 55-70 years with acute or convalescent COVID-19.

V usage is TRBV6-2 or TRBV6-3 and J usage is TRBJ2-7; D uncertain. V gave up 5 bases and J gave up 4 bases, with 18 bases separating them. Germline V gene lookup returns CDR1 MNHEY and CDR2 SVGEGT. The CDR3 sequence is 15 residues long. CDR3: CASSKRGPPAYEQYF. CDR3 bases: TGTGCCAGCAGTAAACGTGGGCCGCCGGCGTACGAGCAGTACTTC.

This sequence joins TRBV4-1 and TRBJ1-6; D may be TRBD1 (6 bases). CDR3 size: 17 residues. CDR1 is MGHRA and CDR2 is YSYEKL in the germline V gene. Trimming pared 6 bases from V and 11 bases from J, leaving 26 bases between. The CDR3 DNA is TGCGCCAGCAGATCAGTTGGGGGGCAGCGGGGTGGTGCACCCCTCCACTTT. It is translated as CASRSVGGQRGGAPLHF.

This chain connects TRBV15 to TRBJ1-2; tentative D call: TRBD1 (5 bases). This CDR3 contains 14 residues. Germline V CDR1 and CDR2: LNHNV, YYDKDF (reference sequence). V was shortened by 4 bases and J by 8 bases, with 17 bases between the two germline ends. CDR3 DNA: TGTGCCACCAGCACAAGCCCCAGGGAAAGAGGCTACACCTTC. It codes for CATSTSPRERGYTF.

The rearrangement links TRBV5-1 to TRBJ1-2, with 7 bases that match TRBD1. The J segment lost 12 bases and the V segment lost 0 bases, leaving 8 bases of the junction unmatched. Germline loops: CDR1 SGHRS, CDR2 YFSETQ. The CDR3 is made up of 13 amino acids. The DNA for the CDR3 is TGCGCCAGCAGCTTGGTGACAGGGAAAGCAGACACCTTC. Translating it yields CASSLVTGKADTF.

The V and J genes are TRBV28 and TRBJ1-4; no firm D call. This CDR3 is built from 12 residues. Germline CDR1 MDHEN, CDR2 SYDVKM. The V gene lost 7 bases and the J gene lost 11 bases, with 14 bases spanning the gap. CDR3 amino acids: CASTPPRGKLFF. CDR3 in DNA: TGTGCCAGCACCCCTCCACGGGGTAAACTGTTTTTT.

The chain uses TRBV6-5 and TRBJ2-3; TRBD1 agrees at 7 bases. This CDR3 has 14 amino acids. CDR1 and CDR2 (germline): MNHEY, SVGAGI. Trimming took 6 bases from V and 5 from J; bases not matched to a gene: 8. The CDR3 sequence: CASRKTGTGDTQYF. The CDR3 DNA sequence: TGTGCCAGCAGGAAGACAGGGACGGGAGATACGCAGTATTTT.

The chain combines TRBV12-5 with TRBJ1-1, with D hard to call. Germline-derived CDR1 and CDR2 are LGHNT and FRNRAP. The CDR3 is 16 residues long. V was pared by 7 bases and J by 1 base, with 19 bases between. CDR3 sequence: CASAPSYAPRNTEAFF. Here the CDR3 DNA reads TGTGCTAGTGCCCCGAGCTACGCACCTAGGAACACTGAAGCTTTCTTT.

J is TRBJ1-5 and V is TRBV19; 8 bases are shared with TRBD1. The V gene's germline CDR1 is LNHDA and CDR2 SQIVND (reference sequence). CDR3 size: 15 residues. After removal of 3 bases from V and 2 bases from J, the junction contained 3 bases not matched to a gene. This CDR3 is CASSILGQGNQPQHF. The CDR3 DNA reads TGTGCCAGTAGTATCCTGGGACAGGGCAATCAGCCCCAGCATTTT.

The gene calls are TRBV6-1 and TRBJ1-6; the D is unclear. Germline V lookup: CDR1 MNHNS, CDR2 SASEGT. CDR3 length: 14 residues. Trimming took off 3 bases at V and 4 bases at J, with 7 bases between the two ends. CDR3 nucleotide sequence: TGTGCCAGCAGTGAGGGCGCTTATAATTCACCCCTCCACTTT. Protein product: CASSEGAYNSPLHF.

This sequence joins TRBV5-1 and TRBJ1-4, with unresolved D. The germline gives CDR1 SGHRS, CDR2 YFSETQ. This CDR3 contains 14 residues. The V end was cut by 5 bases, the J end by 5 bases, with 13 bases between. The CDR3: CASRSSPSNEKLFF. CDR3 bases: TGCGCCAGCAGGAGCTCGCCGTCAAATGAAAAACTGTTTTTT.

This chain joins TRBV30 and TRBJ1-2; maybe TRBD1 (5 bases). V dropped 0 bases and J dropped 2 bases, with 19 bases sitting between them. This CDR3 comprises 17 residues. Germline V gene data show CDR1 as GTSNPN and CDR2 as SVGIG (reference sequence). As DNA, the CDR3 is TGTGCCTGGAGTGTCGTGCCTTCAAGACAGTCCAACTATGGCTACACCTTC. It encodes CAWSVVPSRQSNYGYTF.

This clone is a singleton in its sample. V gene TRBV12-5 combines with J gene TRBJ2-1; D remains unclear. The V end lost 1 base, the J end lost 4 bases, and 11 bases lay between the germline ends. This CDR3 comprises 15 residues. The germline V gene has CDR1 LGHNT and CDR2 FRNRAP. The CDR3 spells CASGLDRLEYNEQFF. The CDR3 coding sequence is TGTGCTAGTGGTTTGGACCGACTGGAATACAATGAGCAGTTCTTC.

The rearrangement joins TRBV10-3 to TRBJ2-1; 14 positions agree with TRBD2. CDR1 ENHRY and CDR2 SYGVKD come from the germline V gene. V lost 2 bases and J lost 6; bases outside the gene matches: 6. The CDR3 sequence is 17 residues long. Here the CDR3 DNA reads TGTGCCATCAGTGAGGGGACTAGCGGGGGCGCGGGCAATGAGCAGTTCTTC. It is translated as CAISEGTSGGAGNEQFF.

The chain carries TRBV5-1 and TRBJ1-2, with 8 positions matching TRBD1. The CDR3 consists of 14 residues. The germline gives CDR1 SGHRS, CDR2 YFSETQ. J gave up 8 bases and V 0 bases, and 6 bases lay outside the gene matches. DNA for the CDR3: TGCGCCAGCAGCTTGGACCAGGGGGCTGGAGGCTACACCTTC. Amino acids: CASSLDQGAGGYTF.

In this sample, this clone turned up once. The chain has TRBV4-2 and TRBJ2-3; TRBD2 matches 14 bases. The CDR3 loop spans 18 amino acids. V trimming: 3 bases; J trimming: 0 bases; junction bases outside the gene matches: 5. The germline CDR1 and CDR2 sequences are LGHNA and YNFKEQ. CDR3 sequence reads: CASSHGLAGGISTDTQYF. The CDR3 coding sequence is TGTGCCAGCAGCCACGGACTAGCGGGGGGAATTAGCACAGATACGCAGTATTTT.

The rearrangement links TRBV6-6 to TRBJ2-7, with D maybe TRBD2 (5 bases). The germline CDR1 and CDR2 sequences are MNHNY and SVGAGI (reference sequence). The CDR3 length is 12 residues. Between the trimmed V and J ends, which lost 4 bases and 5 bases, there was a span of 9 bases. The CDR3 DNA reads as TGTGCCAGCAGTTTCGGGGTCAACGAGCAGTACTTC. Its translation: CASSFGVNEQYF.

V is TRBV28 and J is TRBJ1-1; TRBD1 matches 9 bases. This CDR3 contains 16 residues. With 3 bases clipped from V and 5 bases from J, the junction kept 10 bases outside the gene matches. The germline V gene encodes CDR1 MDHEN and CDR2 SYDVKM. CDR3 loop: CASSFLYRGRRTEAFF. The DNA for the CDR3 is TGTGCCAGCAGTTTCCTTTACAGGGGGCGGAGGACTGAAGCTTTCTTT.

This rearrangement joins TRBV27 to TRBJ1-5; a weak D match, TRBD1 (5 bases). V lost 5 bases to trimming and J lost 0 bases, with 14 bases between them. This CDR3 has 16 amino acids. In germline, CDR1 is MNHEY, CDR2 SMNVEV (reference sequence). The CDR3 sequence is CASSAGTGDSNQPQHF. DNA of the CDR3: TGTGCCAGCAGTGCCGGGACTGGAGATAGCAATCAGCCCCAGCATTTT.